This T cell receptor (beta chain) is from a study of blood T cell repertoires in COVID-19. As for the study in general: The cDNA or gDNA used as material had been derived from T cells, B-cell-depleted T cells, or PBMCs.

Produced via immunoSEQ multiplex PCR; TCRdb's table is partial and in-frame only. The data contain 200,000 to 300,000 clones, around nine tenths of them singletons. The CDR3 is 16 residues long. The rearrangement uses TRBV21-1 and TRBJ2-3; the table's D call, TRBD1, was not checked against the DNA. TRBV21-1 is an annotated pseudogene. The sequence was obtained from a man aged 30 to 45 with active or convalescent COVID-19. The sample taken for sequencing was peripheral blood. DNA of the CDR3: TGTGCCAGCAGCCCCAAGCGGACAGGGGCCACAGATACGCAGTATTTT. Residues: CASSPKRTGATDTQYF.